The present entry profiles one T cell receptor beta chain with its context. Its antigen is not known. The data were obtained in a study of beta chain features in type 1 diabetes. Study-wide background: All samples together contributed 95 million to 110 million sorted cells for examination. Study-level results: Shortening that was moderate but significant affected the TCRB CDR3s of Type 1 diabetes patients in all four CD4+ subsets. Relative to healthy donors, patients appeared to have naive, central memory and Treg TCRB repertoires that were more similar. Reduced insertions and increased deletions marked VDJ junctions in type 1 diabetes patients.

Expressed TCRB transcripts were sequenced after all isolated RNA was converted to cDNA. Sequencing used immunoSEQ multiplex PCR; TCRdb keeps in-frame clones, though not all of them. This sample yields some 660,000 clones, of which over 11% are seen a single time; less than 0.04% belongs to the top ten. Researchers reported sorting CD4+ naive, central memory, regulatory and stem cell-like memory cells via CD45RO/CCR7/CD25/CD127/CD95/CD27. This CDR3 has 11 residues. Germline CDR1 and CDR2: DFQATT and SNEGSKA (reference sequence). Trimming pared 7 bases from V and 4 bases from J, leaving 11 bases between.

Material: naive CD4+ T cells from blood. The chain uses TRBV20-1 and TRBJ2-7; possibly TRBD2 for D (6 bases). The TCR originated in a man between 18 and 29 years old with type 1 diabetes. CDR3 sequence: CSDTSGYEQYF. CDR3 in DNA: TGCAGTGACACGAGCGGGTACGAGCAGTACTTC.